Following are 32 T cell receptor beta chains from one sample sequenced in a study of Ad26.COV2.S vaccination and SARS-CoV-2 variants. Using immunoSEQ multiplex PCR, the repertoire was profiled, and TCRdb retains in-frame clones only, with some absent. The sample records 500,000 or so clones, around nine tenths being singletons. This sample's treatment: some 20 received Ad26.COV2.S at low or high dose, single or two shots; a few received placebo; per-sample allocation not given. At day 63 after the first vaccine or placebo injection, samples were drawn. Sequenced here: peripheral blood, sampled in a trial of Ad26.COV2.S vaccine versus placebo. The receptors shown here come from a person aged 18-60 years who received the Ad26.COV2.S COVID-19 vaccine or a placebo.

This chain links TRBV24-1 with TRBJ1-1, with no clear D. Trimming removed 5 bases at V and 6 bases at J, with 12 bases between. The length of the CDR3 is 13 residues. Per germline, CDR1 KGHDR and CDR2 SFDVKD. The CDR3 nucleotides are TGTGCCACCAGTGTTCACATCATCGCTGAAGCTTTCTTT. Translating gives CATSVHIIAEAFF.

The chain uses TRBV7-9 and TRBJ1-6, with unresolved D. V was clipped by 1 base and J by 7 bases, with 11 bases between them. This CDR3 has 15 residues. Germline CDR1 SEHNR, CDR2 FQNEAQ (reference sequence). CDR3 residues: CASSLVSDANSPLHF. The CDR3 region has the DNA TGTGCCAGCAGCTTAGTCTCGGACGCAAATTCACCCCTCCACTTT.

This clone came up once. The rearrangement joins TRBV5-1 to TRBJ1-1, with D maybe TRBD1 (5 bases). The CDR3 has 15 residues. Per the germline V gene, CDR1 is SGHRS and CDR2 is YFSETQ. The V end was cut by 4 bases, the J end by 11 bases, with 24 bases between. The CDR3 DNA follows: TGCGCCAGCAGCCCGCGGTTGGGGGATAGGCTTGGGGCTTTCTTT. This gives the protein CASSPRLGDRLGAFF.

This rearrangement joins TRBV19 to TRBJ1-1, with a weak D call TRBD1 (5 bases). V lost 2 bases, J lost 6 bases, and 13 bases lay in between. Germline-derived CDR1 and CDR2 are LNHDA and SQIVND (reference sequence). The CDR3 totals 14 residues. The CDR3 sequence: CASSIMQGSAEAFF. The CDR3 nucleotides read TGTGCCAGTAGTATAATGCAGGGAAGCGCTGAAGCTTTCTTT.

The rearrangement joins TRBV14 to TRBJ2-3; TRBD1 matches at 7 bases. Per germline, CDR1 SGHDN and CDR2 FVKESK. Trimming removed 5 bases from V and 6 bases from J; junction bases left unmatched: 11. The CDR3 contains 15 residues. Here the CDR3 reads CASSTQTGWSDTQYF. The CDR3 DNA sequence: TGTGCCAGCAGCACCCAGACAGGGTGGTCCGATACGCAGTATTTT.

The rearrangement joins TRBV28 to TRBJ1-1; D is undetermined. V was clipped by 7 bases and J by 2 bases, with 11 bases between them. The CDR3 contains 13 residues. Germline V gene data show CDR1 as MDHEN and CDR2 as SYDVKM. Here the CDR3 DNA reads TGTGCCAGCACCCTGCGGAGAAACACTGAAGCTTTCTTT. Translation gives CASTLRRNTEAFF.

This chain uses TRBV30 with TRBJ1-5; no firm D call. V lost 4 bases to trimming and J lost 0 bases, with 13 bases between them. The CDR3 length is 15 residues. From germline, CDR1 is GTSNPN and CDR2 SVGIG (reference sequence). CDR3 sequence: CAWTEGGYSNQPQHF. The CDR3 bases are TGTGCCTGGACCGAGGGAGGGTATAGCAATCAGCCCCAGCATTTT.

V usage is TRBV15 and J usage is TRBJ2-3, with a possible D match to TRBD2 (5 bases). Germline V gene data show CDR1 as LNHNV and CDR2 as YYDKDF (reference sequence). Deletions cut 1 base from V and 8 bases from J, with 13 bases between. This CDR3 has 14 residues. CDR3 in amino acids: CATSRVELEGTQYF. The DNA for the CDR3 is TGTGCCACCAGCAGAGTCGAGCTTGAGGGTACGCAGTATTTT.

Only a few counts were recorded for this clone. J is TRBJ2-3 and V is TRBV5-4; tentative D call: TRBD2 (5 bases). Germline loops: CDR1 SGHNT, CDR2 YYREEE (reference sequence). The CDR3 has 13 amino acids. V was trimmed by 2 bases and J by 3 bases, leaving 7 bases between them. The CDR3 DNA reads TGTGCCAGCAGCTTAGGAGGAACAGATACGCAGTATTTT. It yields the protein CASSLGGTDTQYF.

This clone was recorded a few times. The CDR3 loop reads CASSLNPAPTGELFF. The CDR3 coding sequence is TGTGCCAGCAGCCTTAATCCGGCACCCACCGGGGAGCTGTTTTTT. The V gene is TRBV5-6, the J gene TRBJ2-2; no definite D call. V was trimmed by 4 bases and J by 4 bases, leaving 14 bases between them. Germline lookup yields CDR1 SGHDT and CDR2 YYEEEE. The CDR3 spans 15 residues.

The chain carries TRBV5-8 and TRBJ1-5; D is uncertain. CDR1 is SGHTS and CDR2 is YDEGEE in the germline V gene. The CDR3 covers 13 residues. Trimming pared 2 bases from V and 7 bases from J, leaving 10 bases between. CDR3 sequence (DNA): TGTGCCAGCAGCTTTTACATGGGCCAGCCCCAGCATTTT. This sequence encodes CASSFYMGQPQHF.

The chain links TRBV24-1 to TRBJ1-3; TRBD1 might be the D (6 bases). There are 11 residues in the CDR3. Germline lookup yields CDR1 KGHDR and CDR2 SFDVKD. The CDR3 bases are TGTGCTAGCGGGACACGAAACACCATATATTTT. Translation gives CASGTRNTIYF.

This clone was seen once. The J gene is TRBJ1-5, the V gene TRBV3-1 (or the pseudogene TRBV3-2); possible D gene TRBD1, 6 bases. CDR3 length: 16 residues. Deletions cut 0 bases from V and 4 bases from J, with 13 bases between. Germline CDR1 and CDR2: LGHDT and YNNKEL (reference sequence). The CDR3 DNA reads as TGTGCCAGCAGCCAAGATCTTATCGGGACAAATCAGCCCCAGCATTTT. Amino acid sequence: CASSQDLIGTNQPQHF.

This chain uses TRBV7-9 with TRBJ2-5, with D hard to call. Germline-derived CDR1 and CDR2 are SEHNR and FQNEAQ (reference sequence). This CDR3 region has 15 residues. Trimming stripped 5 bases from V and 2 bases from J, with 15 bases between. The chain's CDR3 is CASSRPSGQQETQYF. CDR3 sequence (DNA): TGTGCCAGCAGCAGACCCTCGGGCCAACAAGAGACCCAGTACTTC.

The gene calls are TRBV3-1 (or the pseudogene TRBV3-2) and TRBJ2-2; D call uncertain. The V gene lost 2 bases and the J gene lost 7 bases, with 8 bases spanning the gap. The V gene's germline CDR1 is LGHDT and CDR2 YNNKEL (reference sequence). CDR3 length equals 13 residues. The CDR3 loop reads CASSQLMDGELFF. DNA of the CDR3: TGTGCCAGCAGCCAATTGATGGACGGGGAGCTGTTTTTT.

This clone was seen a few times. The sample contains more than one DNA sequence encoding this CDR3. This chain uses TRBV28 with TRBJ1-2, with unresolved D. V was shortened by 1 base and J by 4 bases, with 1 base between the two germline ends. CDR1 is MDHEN and CDR2 is SYDVKM in the germline V gene. The CDR3 extends over 11 amino acids. CDR3 amino acids: CASSLSYGYTF. The CDR3 nucleotides read TGTGCCAGCAGTTTATCCTATGGCTACACCTTC.

CDR3 loop: CASSLSQGTMSYGYTF. CDR3 DNA sequence: TGTGCCAGCAGTTTATCCCAGGGGACGATGTCCTATGGCTACACCTTC. The V gene is TRBV28, the J gene TRBJ1-2; TRBD1 might be the D (6 bases). Germline V gene data show CDR1 as MDHEN and CDR2 as SYDVKM. The CDR3 spans 16 residues. V dropped 1 base and J dropped 4 bases, with 16 bases sitting between them.

The rearrangement joins TRBV5-6 to TRBJ2-3; D gene ambiguous. This CDR3 is 13 amino acids long. V lost 4 bases to trimming and J lost 1 base, with 7 bases between them. CDR1 is SGHDT, CDR2 YYEEEE, per germline. The CDR3 nucleotides are TGTGCCAGCAGCCGGGTGGGCACAGATACGCAGTATTTT. Residues: CASSRVGTDTQYF.

The chain recombines TRBV2 with TRBJ2-5; unclear D gene. V was trimmed by 5 bases and J by 4 bases, leaving 14 bases between them. CDR1 SNHLY and CDR2 FYNNEI come from the germline V gene. The CDR3 runs to 14 residues. CDR3 residues: CASSLETPPETQYF. Written as DNA, the CDR3 is TGTGCCAGCAGTCTAGAAACGCCCCCAGAGACCCAGTACTTC.

V and J are TRBV10-2 and TRBJ2-2, with D possibly being TRBD2 (6 bases). CDR3 length: 15 amino acids. Trimming pared 3 bases from V and 3 bases from J, leaving 11 bases between. CDR1 and CDR2 (germline): WSHSY, SAAADI. The CDR3 region is CASSDRDWYTGELFF. As DNA, the CDR3 is TGCGCCAGCAGTGACCGGGACTGGTACACCGGGGAGCTGTTTTTT.

The genes are TRBV9 and TRBJ1-6, with 7 bases that match TRBD1. Germline V gene sequence: CDR1 SGDLS, CDR2 YYNGEE. The CDR3 covers 15 residues. Losses at the gene ends were 4 bases for V and 5 bases for J; bases not matched to a gene: 6. CDR3 coding DNA: TGTGCCAGCAGCCCACAGACAGGGAATAATTCACCCCTCCACTTT. It translates to CASSPQTGNNSPLHF.

The CDR3 sequence is CASSPSGGTNEQFF. DNA for the CDR3: TGTGCCAGCAGCCCCTCTGGGGGGACCAATGAGCAGTTCTTC. The gene calls are TRBV7-3 and TRBJ2-1, with D tentatively TRBD2 (6 bases). There are 14 residues in the CDR3. The ends were cut back, 5 bases at V and 6 bases at J, with 14 bases in the middle. The germline CDR1 and CDR2 sequences are SGHTA and FQGTGA.

The chain employs TRBV21-1 and TRBJ2-7; the listed D gene, TRBD1, was not tested against the DNA. TRBV21-1 is termed a pseudogene. CDR3 length: 13 residues. The CDR3 DNA reads TGTGCCAGCAGCAAAGCGGGGGCCCACGAGCAGTACTTC. Its translation: CASSKAGAHEQYF.

The CDR3 bases are TGTGCCAGCAGCTTTCTGGGGGGGAACCAAGAGACCCAGTACTTC. It yields the protein CASSFLGGNQETQYF. V usage is TRBV13 and J usage is TRBJ2-5; 7 bases agree with TRBD2. The CDR3 totals 15 residues. The germline gives CDR1 PRHDT, CDR2 FYEKMQ (reference sequence). After removal of 3 bases from V and 0 bases from J, the junction contained 4 bases not matched to a gene.

The chain uses TRBV28 and TRBJ1-5; no firm D call. In germline, CDR1 is MDHEN, CDR2 SYDVKM. Between the trimmed V and J ends, which lost 5 bases and 4 bases, there was a span of 12 bases. The CDR3 runs 14 residues. The CDR3 DNA follows: TGTGCCAGCAGTCGAAGGACGGGAAATCAGCCCCAGCATTTT. It translates to CASSRRTGNQPQHF.

This clone was detected once. V is TRBV28 and J is TRBJ1-1, with TRBD1 as a possible D gene (5 bases). V lost 1 base and J 1 base, leaving 16 bases between the germline ends. Germline assignment: CDR1 MDHEN and CDR2 SYDVKM. The length of the CDR3 is 17 residues. CDR3: CASSLFPRRGANTEAFF. The CDR3 DNA reads TGTGCCAGCAGTTTATTTCCGCGGAGGGGTGCGAACACTGAAGCTTTCTTT.

The chain is built from TRBV27 and TRBJ1-3, with no clear D. Trimming took off 1 base at V and 0 bases at J, with 7 bases between the two ends. In germline, CDR1 is MNHEY, CDR2 SMNVEV (reference sequence). This CDR3 spans 15 amino acids. DNA for the CDR3: TGTGCCAGCAGTTTATTGCCAGGCTCTGGAAACACCATATATTTT. Translation gives CASSLLPGSGNTIYF.

The DNA of the CDR3 is TGTGCCAGCCAAAGGGACCGCGACACTGAAGCTTTCTTT. Amino acid sequence: CASQRDRDTEAFF. The rearrangement uses TRBV6-5 and TRBJ1-1; D may be TRBD1 (5 bases). V was trimmed by 8 bases and J by 3 bases, leaving 13 bases between them. The length of the CDR3 is 13 residues. CDR1 and CDR2 (germline): MNHEY, SVGAGI.

This chain uses TRBV25-1 with TRBJ2-3; no firm D call. Between the trimmed V and J ends, which lost 3 bases and 2 bases, there was a span of 9 bases. The CDR3 covers 14 residues. Germline CDR1 and CDR2: MGHDK and SYGVNS. CDR3 residues: CASSDNRYTDTQYF. CDR3 DNA sequence: TGTGCCAGCAGTGATAATCGGTACACAGATACGCAGTATTTT.

The chain joins TRBV19 to TRBJ2-3; tentatively, D is TRBD2 (5 bases). The CDR3 consists of 14 residues. Germline V lookup: CDR1 LNHDA, CDR2 SQIVND (reference sequence). Trimming removed 5 bases at V and 5 bases at J, with 14 bases between. CDR3 coding DNA: TGTGCCAGTAGTGCCCGACGGGATCTAGATACGCAGTATTTT. Protein: CASSARRDLDTQYF.

The rearrangement links TRBV7-9 to TRBJ1-1; no definite D call. Trimming cost V 5 bases and J 7 bases, with 11 bases left between them. CDR3 length equals 12 residues. The germline V gene has CDR1 SEHNR and CDR2 FQNEAQ (reference sequence). The CDR3 loop reads CASSLPLGEAFF. The CDR3 region has the DNA TGTGCCAGCAGCCTACCTTTGGGTGAAGCTTTCTTT.

V usage is TRBV14 and J usage is TRBJ2-5, with 9 bases that match TRBD1. V was pared by 2 bases and J by 4 bases, with 5 bases of the junction left unmatched. The CDR3 contains 15 residues. Germline V gene data show CDR1 as SGHDN and CDR2 as FVKESK. This chain's CDR3 is CASSQLGQGTETQYF. CDR3 in DNA: TGTGCCAGCAGCCAATTGGGACAGGGCACAGAGACCCAGTACTTC.